This T cell receptor beta chain was sequenced during a study of blood T cell repertoires in COVID-19. Overall study context: Samples came from the United States, Italy and Spain, spanning acute and convalescent COVID-19. PBMCs, B-cell-depleted T cells, or T cells provided the cDNA or gDNA that made up the material.

CDR1 is LGHNA and CDR2 is YNFKEQ in the germline V gene. Trimming cost V 1 base and J 4 bases; bases outside gene matches: 13. This CDR3 region has 18 residues. In its sample, this clone was seen a few times. Sequenced by immunoSEQ multiplex PCR; TCRdb stores in-frame clones only, minus some. The table shows about 140,000 clones, with around 87% occurring only once. This sequence joins TRBV4-2 and TRBJ1-3; 7 positions agree with TRBD1. Specimen: peripheral blood. This TCR was sampled from a human donor in a cohort sampled during active COVID-19. DNA for the CDR3: TGTGCCAGCAGCCAAGGACAGGGAAGGCGAGTGAGAGGAAACACCATATATTTT. This translates into CASSQGQGRRVRGNTIYF.